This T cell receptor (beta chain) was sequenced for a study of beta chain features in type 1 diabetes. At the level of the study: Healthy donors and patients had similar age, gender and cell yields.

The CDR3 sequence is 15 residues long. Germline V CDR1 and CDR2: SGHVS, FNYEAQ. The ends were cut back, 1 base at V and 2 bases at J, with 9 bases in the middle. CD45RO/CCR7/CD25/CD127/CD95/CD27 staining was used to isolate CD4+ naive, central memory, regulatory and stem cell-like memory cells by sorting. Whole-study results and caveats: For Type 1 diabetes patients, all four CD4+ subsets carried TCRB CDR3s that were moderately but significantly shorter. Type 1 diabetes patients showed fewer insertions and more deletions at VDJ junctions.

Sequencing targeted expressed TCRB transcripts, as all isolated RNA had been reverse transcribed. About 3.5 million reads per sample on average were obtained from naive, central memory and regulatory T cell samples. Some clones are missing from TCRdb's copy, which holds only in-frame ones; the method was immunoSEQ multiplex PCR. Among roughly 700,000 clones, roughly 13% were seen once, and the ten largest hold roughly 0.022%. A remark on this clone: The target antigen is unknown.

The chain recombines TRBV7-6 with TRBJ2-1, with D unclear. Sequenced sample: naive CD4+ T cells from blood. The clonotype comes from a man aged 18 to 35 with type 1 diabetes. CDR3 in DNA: TGTGCCAGCAGCTTAGTCCATGGGACCTACAATGAGCAGTTCTTC. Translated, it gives CASSLVHGTYNEQFF.